Reported below is one T cell receptor (beta chain). V dropped 5 bases and J dropped 3 bases, with 13 bases sitting between them. The germline gives CDR1 SEHNR, CDR2 FQNEAQ (reference sequence). The CDR3 is 14 residues long. TCRdb keeps only in-frame clones here, not all; method: immunoSEQ multiplex PCR. Of approximately 85,000 clones listed, about 94% are singletons. This entry comes from a study of technical replicates of blood from a handful of donors. The gene calls are TRBV7-9 and TRBJ1-2, with D possibly TRBD1 on 5 matching bases. This TCR derives from a human donor in good health. Sequenced material: T cells isolated from PBMCs. CDR3 region: CASSIEPGYYGYTF. The CDR3, as DNA: TGTGCCAGCAGCATTGAACCAGGGTACTATGGCTACACCTTC.